This TCR beta chain was captured in a study of T cells expressing NK-cell markers. On the study more broadly: In the group of eight sequenced donors, seven were HCMV-seropositive and one was seronegative.

Study findings and constraints: Specificity for HCMV among expanded NKG2C+ T cell clones was not established. Six donors carried dominant NKG2C+ clonotypes that made up roughly 1.0-8% of their CD8+ T cells.

Turning to this clonotype: The antigen remains undetermined.

As the method of synthesis, 5'RACE template switching with UMIs yielded TCR beta cDNA. TCRdb reprocessed the 5' RACE reads, keeping one entry per CDR3 protein, no DNA. The repertoire table contains some 110,000 distinct CDR3 sequences. This TCR derives from a woman aged 18 to 75 in good health. Input material: blood T cells: a sorted CD56 or NKG2C T cell subset, CD4+ or CD8+ T cells, or bulk PBMC T cells (not recorded which).

CDR3 protein: CASSQIRNTGELFF. The chain links TRBV4-3 to TRBJ2-2. Germline CDR1 is LGHNA and CDR2 is YSLEER. The CDR3 totals 14 residues.